This T cell receptor (beta chain) comes out of a study of shared clonotypes between healthy human individuals. The count of this clone is one. Its antigen remains unidentified. This CDR3 region has 14 residues. Germline V CDR1 and CDR2: LNHDA, SQIVND (reference sequence). The V end lost 0 bases, the J end lost 12 bases, and 15 bases lay between the germline ends. Findings of the study overall: Unshared clonotypes carried lower generation probabilities than those common to all four donors.

Positive CCR7 selection of CD45RO-negative cells yielded the naive CD8 cells, and terminally differentiated effector memory CD45RA+ cells were excluded. Repertoires were generated with immunoSEQ multiplex PCR, while TCRdb's copy carries only in-frame clones and drops some. Counted here are roughly 2.1 million clones, 90% to 95% occurring once; the ten biggest clones make up over 1.5%. The chain is built from TRBV19 and TRBJ2-4; the D is unclear. The sample was naive CD8+ T cells from PBMCs. The clonotype was recovered from a man aged 18 to 35 in good health. Some clones in this sample may be carry-over from other donors' samples. The CDR3 coding sequence is TGTGCCAGTAGTATAGATGGCGCGGACGTCGCTCAGTACTTC. Encoded protein: CASSIDGADVAQYF.